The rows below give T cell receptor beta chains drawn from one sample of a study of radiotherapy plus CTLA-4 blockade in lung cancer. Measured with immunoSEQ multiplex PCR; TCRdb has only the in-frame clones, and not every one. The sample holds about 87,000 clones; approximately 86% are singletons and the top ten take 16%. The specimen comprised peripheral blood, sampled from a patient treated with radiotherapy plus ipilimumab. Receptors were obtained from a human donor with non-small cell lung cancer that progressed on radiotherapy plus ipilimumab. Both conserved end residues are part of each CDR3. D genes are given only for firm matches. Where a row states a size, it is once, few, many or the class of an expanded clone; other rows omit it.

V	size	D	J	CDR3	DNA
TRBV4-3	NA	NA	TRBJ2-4	CASSQDVQFEAKNIQYF	TGCGCCAGCAGCCAAGATGTGCAGTTCGAGGCCAAAAACATTCAGTACTTC
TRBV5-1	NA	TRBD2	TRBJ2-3	CASSTGTSGPGTDTQYF	TGCGCCAGCAGCACGGGAACTAGCGGGCCAGGCACAGATACGCAGTATTTT
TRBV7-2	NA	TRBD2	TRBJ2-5	CASSPTTSGPDLRTQYF	TGTGCCAGCAGCCCAACGACTAGCGGGCCGGATCTAAGGACCCAGTACTTC
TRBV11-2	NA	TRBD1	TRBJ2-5	CASSLVADRGAKTQYF	TGTGCCAGCAGCTTAGTGGCGGACAGGGGGGCGAAGACCCAGTACTTC
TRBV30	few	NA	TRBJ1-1	CAWSVGMNTEAFF	TGTGCCTGGAGTGTAGGCATGAACACTGAAGCTTTCTTT
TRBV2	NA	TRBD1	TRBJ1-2	CASSDLGQGMGGYTF	TGTGCCAGCAGTGATTTGGGACAGGGGATGGGAGGCTACACCTTC
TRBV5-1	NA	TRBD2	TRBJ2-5	CASSFAPSGEKETQYF	TGCGCCAGCAGCTTTGCCCCTAGCGGGGAAAAAGAGACCCAGTACTTC
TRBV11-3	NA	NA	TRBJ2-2	CASSLTWGAGTGELFF	TGTGCCAGCAGCCTTACGTGGGGCGCTGGCACCGGGGAGCTGTTTTTT
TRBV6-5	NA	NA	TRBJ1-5	CASSPRGRHNQPQHF	TGTGCCAGCAGTCCAAGGGGGAGGCACAATCAGCCCCAGCATTTT
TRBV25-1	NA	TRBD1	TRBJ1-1	CASSARGDRNTEAFF	TGTGCCAGCAGTGCTAGGGGGGACAGGAACACTGAAGCTTTCTTT
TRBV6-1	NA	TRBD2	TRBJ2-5	CASEGGGGRRETQYF	TGTGCCAGCGAAGGCGGGGGGGGCCGGCGAGAGACCCAGTACTTC
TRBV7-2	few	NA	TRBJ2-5	CASSQRFDSLQETQYF	TGTGCCAGCAGCCAAAGATTCGACAGCCTCCAAGAGACCCAGTACTTC
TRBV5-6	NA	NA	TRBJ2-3	CASSLRGPTTDTQYF	TGTGCCAGCAGCTTGAGAGGGCCCACCACAGATACGCAGTATTTT
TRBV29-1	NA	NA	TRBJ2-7	CSVSYSSYEQYF	TGCAGCGTTTCTTATAGCTCCTACGAGCAGTACTTC
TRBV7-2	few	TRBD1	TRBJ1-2	CASSSQQGPYGYTF	TGTGCCAGCAGCTCACAACAGGGGCCCTATGGCTACACCTTC
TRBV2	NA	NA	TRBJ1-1	CASSEAFSNTEAFF	TGTGCCAGCAGTGAGGCCTTTTCCAACACTGAAGCTTTCTTT
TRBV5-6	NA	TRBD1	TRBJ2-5	CASSYGTGQETQYF	TGTGCCAGCAGCTACGGGACAGGACAAGAGACCCAGTACTTC
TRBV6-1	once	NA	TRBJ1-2	CARTPRGNGYTF	TGTGCCAGGACACCCCGGGGGAATGGCTACACCTTC
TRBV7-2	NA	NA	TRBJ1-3	CASSPGPVTGNTIYF	TGTGCCAGCAGCCCTGGCCCCGTTACTGGAAACACCATATATTTT
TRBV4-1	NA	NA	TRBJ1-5	CASSQDRSNQPQHF	TGCGCCAGCAGCCAGGACAGATCCAATCAGCCCCAGCATTTT
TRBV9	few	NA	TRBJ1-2	CASSVGAANYGYTF	TGTGCCAGCAGCGTAGGGGCCGCTAACTATGGCTACACCTTC
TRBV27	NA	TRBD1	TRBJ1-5	CASSLTGERNQPQHF	TGTGCCAGCAGTCTGACAGGGGAGCGCAATCAGCCCCAGCATTTT
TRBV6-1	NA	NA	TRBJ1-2	CASIDSRYGYTF	TGTGCCAGCATAGACAGTAGGTATGGCTACACCTTC
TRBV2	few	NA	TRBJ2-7	CASSGQRFYEQYF	TGTGCCAGCAGTGGACAGCGTTTCTACGAGCAGTACTTC
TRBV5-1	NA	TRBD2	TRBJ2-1	CASSLALAAYNEQFF	TGCGCCAGCAGCTTGGCGCTAGCGGCCTACAATGAGCAGTTCTTC
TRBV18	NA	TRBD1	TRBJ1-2	CASSPRQGESGYTF	TGTGCCAGCTCACCGAGACAGGGTGAGAGTGGCTACACCTTC
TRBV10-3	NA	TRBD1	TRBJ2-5	CAISGTDQETQYF	TGTGCCATCAGCGGGACAGACCAAGAGACCCAGTACTTC
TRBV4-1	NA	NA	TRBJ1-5	CASSLRTDYSNQPQHF	TGCGCCAGCAGTCTCCGGACGGACTATAGCAATCAGCCCCAGCATTTT
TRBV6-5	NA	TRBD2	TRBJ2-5	CASSYSGASGRKTQYF	TGTGCCAGCAGTTACTCGGGTGCTAGCGGGAGAAAGACCCAGTACTTC
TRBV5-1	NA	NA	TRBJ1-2	CASSLMDSNYGYTF	TGCGCCAGCAGCTTGATGGACAGCAACTATGGCTACACCTTC
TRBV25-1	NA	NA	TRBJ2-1	CASSVGASLYNEQFF	TGTGCCAGCAGTGTGGGAGCTAGCCTGTACAATGAGCAGTTCTTC
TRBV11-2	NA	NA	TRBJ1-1	CASSNGGAFTEAFF	TGTGCCAGCAGCAACGGTGGGGCTTTCACTGAAGCTTTCTTT
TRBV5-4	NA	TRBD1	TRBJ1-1	CASSQGASGAFF	TGTGCCAGCAGCCAGGGGGCGAGTGGAGCTTTCTTT
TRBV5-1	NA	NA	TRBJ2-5	CASRPRVSYQETQYF	TGCGCCAGCAGGCCTCGGGTCAGCTACCAAGAGACCCAGTACTTC
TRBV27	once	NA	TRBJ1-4	CASSRPGLNEKLFF	TGTGCCAGCAGTCGACCAGGCCTTAATGAAAAACTGTTTTTT
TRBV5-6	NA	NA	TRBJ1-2	CASSLDRTYGYTF	TGTGCCAGCAGCCTGGACAGAACCTATGGCTACACCTTC
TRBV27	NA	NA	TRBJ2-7	CASSFARASYYEQYF	TGTGCCAGCAGTTTCGCCAGGGCTAGCTACTACGAGCAGTACTTC
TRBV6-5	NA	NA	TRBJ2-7	CASSEPYYEQYF	TGTGCCAGCAGTGAACCGTACTACGAGCAGTACTTC
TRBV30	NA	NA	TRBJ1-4	CACAVGEKLFF	TGTGCCTGTGCAGTTGGAGAAAAACTGTTTTTT
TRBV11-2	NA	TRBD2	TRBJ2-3	CASSFGTRDTQYF	TGTGCCAGCAGCTTCGGGACTAGAGATACGCAGTATTTT
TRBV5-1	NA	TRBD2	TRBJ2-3	CASSLAKLAGGLRTDTQYF	TGCGCCAGCAGCTTGGCCAAGCTAGCGGGAGGGCTTCGCACAGATACGCAGTATTTT
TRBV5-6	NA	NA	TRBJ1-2	CASSTPGTPSGYTF	TGTGCCAGCAGCACGCCGGGAACGCCGAGCGGCTACACCTTC
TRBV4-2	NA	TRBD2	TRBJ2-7	CASSQDSSGGFEQYF	TGTGCCAGCAGCCAAGATTCCAGCGGGGGGTTTGAGCAGTACTTC
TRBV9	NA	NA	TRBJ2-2	CASSVFGSGNTGELFF	TGTGCCAGCAGCGTATTTGGTAGCGGGAACACCGGGGAGCTGTTTTTT
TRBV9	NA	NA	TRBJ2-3	CASSPDGTTDTQYF	TGTGCCAGCAGCCCGGACGGGACCACAGATACGCAGTATTTT
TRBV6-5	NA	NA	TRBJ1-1	CASRSGDFMNTEAFF	TGTGCCAGCCGATCGGGGGATTTCATGAACACTGAAGCTTTCTTT
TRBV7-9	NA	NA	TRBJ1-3	CASSQGGDTIYF	TGTGCCAGCAGCCAGGGAGGAGACACCATATATTTT
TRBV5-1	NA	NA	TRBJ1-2	CASTIGANYGYTF	TGCGCCAGCACGATAGGAGCTAACTATGGCTACACCTTC
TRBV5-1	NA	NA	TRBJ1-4	CASSLGDGTTNEKLFF	TGCGCCAGCAGCTTGGGGGACGGGACAACTAATGAAAAACTGTTTTTT
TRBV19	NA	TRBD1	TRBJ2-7	CASSIRQGNYEQYF	TGTGCCAGTAGTATCAGACAGGGAAACTACGAGCAGTACTTC
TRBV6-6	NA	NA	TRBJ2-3	CASSYSGVDTQYF	TGTGCCAGCAGTTACTCAGGGGTAGATACGCAGTATTTT
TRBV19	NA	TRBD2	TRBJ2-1	CASSGTSVGEQFF	TGTGCCAGTAGTGGGACTAGCGTGGGTGAGCAGTTCTTC
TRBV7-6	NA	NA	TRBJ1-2	CASSLTAGTYGYTF	TGTGCCAGCAGCTTAACGGCAGGGACCTATGGCTACACCTTC